A selection of T cell receptor beta chains follows, all from one sample in a study of graft-versus-host responses after intestinal transplantation. Data came from immunoSEQ multiplex PCR; TCRdb stores just in-frame clones and leaves some out. The repertoire holds tens of thousands of clones, with approximately 95% as singletons. Their antigens remain unidentified. The sample here was unstimulated CD8+ T cells sorted from spleen or lymph node cells, taken before transplant. The receptors derive from a human donor who was the organ donor for an intestinal transplant. CDR3s include the opening cysteine and the closing phenylalanine or tryptophan. D genes are given only for firm matches. Clone size is given for some rows only: seen once, a few or many times, or a class if the clone is expanded.

.	TRBV4-3	TRBJ2-3	.	CASSQDTTGGEDTQYF	TGCGCCAGCAGCCAAGATACCACGGGGGGCGAGGATACGCAGTATTTT
.	TRBV28	TRBJ2-7	.	CASTFRGLTYEQYF	TGTGCCAGCACATTTCGAGGACTGACGTACGAGCAGTACTTC
.	TRBV4-2	TRBJ2-5	TRBD2	CASRGLAEETQYF	TGTGCCAGCAGGGGACTAGCTGAGGAGACCCAGTACTTC
.	TRBV7-3	TRBJ2-1	.	CASSLNRADEQFF	TGTGCCAGCAGCCTCAACAGGGCCGATGAGCAGTTCTTC
once	TRBV19	TRBJ2-7	.	CASSMAATSYEQYF	TGTGCCAGTAGTATGGCGGCGACCTCCTACGAGCAGTACTTC
.	TRBV7-6	TRBJ1-6	.	CASSLGSKAGSYNSPLHF	TGTGCCAGCAGCTTAGGCTCGAAAGCGGGCTCCTATAATTCACCCCTCCACTTT
.	TRBV6-1	TRBJ1-6	TRBD1	CASSEAAGTVVSPLHF	TGTGCCAGCAGTGAAGCGGCCGGGACAGTAGTTTCACCCCTCCACTTT
.	TRBV4-3	TRBJ1-6	.	CASSQGSTASSYNSPLHF	TGCGCCAGCAGCCAAGGTTCAACAGCGAGCTCCTATAATTCACCCCTCCACTTT
.	TRBV6-1	TRBJ1-1	TRBD1	CASRTGGASEAFF	TGTGCCAGCAGAACAGGGGGCGCGTCTGAAGCTTTCTTT
.	TRBV7-2	TRBJ2-7	TRBD2	CASSPGTSGVEQYF	TGTGCCAGCAGCCCCGGGACTAGCGGCGTCGAGCAGTACTTC
.	TRBV27	TRBJ2-3	.	CASSLGATTDTQYF	TGTGCCAGCAGTTTAGGTGCCACCACAGATACGCAGTATTTT
.	TRBV27	TRBJ2-2	TRBD2	CASSEIGAGGPFTGELFF	TGTGCCAGCAGTGAAATAGGAGCGGGGGGGCCTTTCACCGGGGAGCTGTTTTTT
.	TRBV10-1	TRBJ2-7	.	CASSGFPTASYEQYF	TGCGCCAGCAGTGGGTTCCCGACGGCCTCCTACGAGCAGTACTTC
.	TRBV11-2	TRBJ2-2	.	CASSGRWELFF	TGTGCCAGCAGCGGCCGGTGGGAGCTGTTTTTT
.	TRBV15	TRBJ2-7	TRBD2	CATSPRGTSDEQYF	TGTGCCACCAGCCCGCGGGGGACGTCGGACGAGCAGTACTTC
.	TRBV30	TRBJ2-7	TRBD1	CAWTEGGQGFSYEQYF	TGTGCCTGGACCGAAGGGGGACAGGGGTTTTCCTACGAGCAGTACTTC
.	TRBV15	TRBJ1-1	.	CATSTGRLFPDTEAFF	TGTGCCACCAGCACCGGTCGACTTTTCCCCGACACTGAAGCTTTCTTT
.	TRBV4-1	TRBJ1-1	.	CASNTVAGTEAFF	TGCGCCAGCAACACAGTGGCAGGGACTGAAGCTTTCTTT
.	TRBV29-1	TRBJ2-4	TRBD1	CSVRDLTGGIQYF	TGCAGCGTTCGGGACTTGACAGGGGGCATTCAGTACTTC
.	TRBV10-3	TRBJ1-1	TRBD1	CAISVGTDALNTEAFF	TGTGCCATCAGTGTGGGGACAGACGCGCTTAACACTGAAGCTTTCTTT
.	TRBV29-1	TRBJ2-1	TRBD1	CSFYHRGFNEQFF	TGCAGCTTCTATCACAGGGGCTTCAATGAGCAGTTCTTC
.	TRBV29-1	TRBJ2-1	TRBD2	CSVGSGGANEQFF	TGCAGCGTTGGAAGCGGGGGGGCGAATGAGCAGTTCTTC
.	TRBV30	TRBJ1-6	.	CAWAGGVNNSPLHF	TGTGCCTGGGCGGGGGGGGTAAATAATTCACCCCTCCACTTT
.	TRBV28	TRBJ1-1	.	CASSSYSEDSRPGAFF	TGTGCCAGCAGTTCCTACTCCGAGGACAGCCGCCCCGGGGCTTTCTTT
.	TRBV6-5	TRBJ2-3	.	CASSYLIEGGTDTQYF	TGTGCCAGCAGTTACTTAATCGAGGGAGGCACAGATACGCAGTATTTT
.	TRBV7-8	TRBJ2-3	.	CASSRNSADTQYF	TGTGCCAGCAGCCGGAATAGCGCAGATACGCAGTATTTT
.	TRBV27	TRBJ1-1	.	CASSGNGNTEAFF	TGTGCCAGCTCGGGAAATGGGAACACTGAAGCTTTCTTT
once	TRBV28	TRBJ2-6	.	CASSYNDDRLGSGANVLTF	TGTGCCAGCAGTTATAACGATGACAGACTAGGCTCTGGGGCCAACGTCCTGACTTTC
.	TRBV19	TRBJ2-7	TRBD1	CASSPRQGARVDEQYF	TGTGCCAGTAGTCCCCGACAGGGGGCGCGCGTCGACGAGCAGTACTTC